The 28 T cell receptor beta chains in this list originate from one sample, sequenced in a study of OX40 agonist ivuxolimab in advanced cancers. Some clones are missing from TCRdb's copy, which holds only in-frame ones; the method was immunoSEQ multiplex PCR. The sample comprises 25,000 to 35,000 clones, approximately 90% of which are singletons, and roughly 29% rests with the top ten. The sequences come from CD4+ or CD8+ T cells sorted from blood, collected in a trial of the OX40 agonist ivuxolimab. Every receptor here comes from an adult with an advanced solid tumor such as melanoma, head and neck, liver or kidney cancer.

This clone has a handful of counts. The CDR3 sequence is CASSQDRGSGNEQFF. In DNA, the CDR3 is TGCGCCAGCAGCCAAGATCGAGGGAGCGGGAATGAGCAGTTCTTC. V usage is TRBV4-3 and J usage is TRBJ2-1; a weak D match, TRBD2 (6 bases). V was shortened by 0 bases and J by 7 bases, with 13 bases between the two germline ends. This CDR3 comprises 15 residues. In germline, CDR1 is LGHNA, CDR2 YSLEER.

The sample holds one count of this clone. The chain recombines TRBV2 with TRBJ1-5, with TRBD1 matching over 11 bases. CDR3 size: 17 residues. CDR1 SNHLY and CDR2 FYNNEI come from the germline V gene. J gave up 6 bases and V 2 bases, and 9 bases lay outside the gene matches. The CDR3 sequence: CASSESRTGGLGQPQHF. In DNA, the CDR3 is TGTGCCAGCAGTGAATCCCGGACAGGGGGCCTCGGTCAGCCCCAGCATTTT.

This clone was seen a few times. CDR3 loop: CASRRRGLAHQETQYF. For the CDR3, the DNA is TGTGCCAGCAGGCGTAGGGGACTAGCACACCAAGAGACCCAGTACTTC. The chain uses TRBV28 and TRBJ2-5, with TRBD2 matching over 9 bases. Germline V CDR1 and CDR2: MDHEN, SYDVKM. J lost 0 bases, V lost 6 bases, and 8 bases had no gene match. The CDR3 totals 16 residues.

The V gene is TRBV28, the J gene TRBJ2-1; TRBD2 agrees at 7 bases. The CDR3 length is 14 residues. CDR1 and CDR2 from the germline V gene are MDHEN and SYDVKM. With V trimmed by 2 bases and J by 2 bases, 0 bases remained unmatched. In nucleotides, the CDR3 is TGTGCCAGCAGTTTAGCGGGGGCCTACAATGAGCAGTTCTTC. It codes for CASSLAGAYNEQFF.

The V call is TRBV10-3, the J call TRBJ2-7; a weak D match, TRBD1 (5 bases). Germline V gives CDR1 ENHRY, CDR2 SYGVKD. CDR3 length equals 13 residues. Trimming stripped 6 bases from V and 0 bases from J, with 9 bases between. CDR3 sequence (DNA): TGTGCCATCAGACCCGACAGCTCCTACGAGCAGTACTTC. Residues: CAIRPDSSYEQYF.

The CDR3 sequence is CASSGRESNQPQHF. The CDR3 nucleotides read TGTGCCAGCAGCGGCAGGGAGAGCAATCAGCCCCAGCATTTT. This sequence joins TRBV27 and TRBJ1-5; TRBD1 might be the D (5 bases). The CDR3 runs 14 residues. The V gene lost 6 bases and the J gene lost 1 base, with 10 bases spanning the gap. The germline gives CDR1 MNHEY, CDR2 SMNVEV (reference sequence).

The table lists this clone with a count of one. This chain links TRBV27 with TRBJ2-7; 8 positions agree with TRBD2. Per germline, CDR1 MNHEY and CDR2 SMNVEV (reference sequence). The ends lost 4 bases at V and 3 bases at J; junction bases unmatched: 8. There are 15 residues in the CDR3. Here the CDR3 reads CASSWASGLNYEQYF. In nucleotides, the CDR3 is TGTGCCAGCAGTTGGGCTAGCGGGCTGAACTACGAGCAGTACTTC.

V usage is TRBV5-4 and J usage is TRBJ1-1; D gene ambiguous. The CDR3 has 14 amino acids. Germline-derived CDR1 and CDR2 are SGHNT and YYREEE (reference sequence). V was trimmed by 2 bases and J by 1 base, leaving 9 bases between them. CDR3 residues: CASSLNWGNTEAFF. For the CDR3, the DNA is TGTGCCAGCAGCTTAAACTGGGGGAACACTGAAGCTTTCTTT.

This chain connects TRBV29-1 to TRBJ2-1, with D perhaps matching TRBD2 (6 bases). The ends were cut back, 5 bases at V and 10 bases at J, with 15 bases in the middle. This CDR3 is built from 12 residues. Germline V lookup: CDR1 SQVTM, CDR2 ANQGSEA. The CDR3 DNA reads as TGCAGCGTTCCGGGAGTCTTCCGAGAGCAGTTCTTC. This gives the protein CSVPGVFREQFF.

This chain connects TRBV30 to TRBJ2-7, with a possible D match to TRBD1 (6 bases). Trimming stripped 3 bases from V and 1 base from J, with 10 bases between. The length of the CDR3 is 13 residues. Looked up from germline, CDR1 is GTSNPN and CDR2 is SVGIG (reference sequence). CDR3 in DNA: TGTGCCTGGAGGGGAAGGGGGTCCTACGAGCAGTACTTC. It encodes CAWRGRGSYEQYF.

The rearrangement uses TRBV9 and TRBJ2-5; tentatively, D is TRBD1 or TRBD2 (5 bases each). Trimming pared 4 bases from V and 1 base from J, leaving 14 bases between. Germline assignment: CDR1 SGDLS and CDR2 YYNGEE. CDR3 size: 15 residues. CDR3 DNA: TGTGCCAGCAGCACCGATACCGGGACCCAAGAGACCCAGTACTTC. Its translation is CASSTDTGTQETQYF.

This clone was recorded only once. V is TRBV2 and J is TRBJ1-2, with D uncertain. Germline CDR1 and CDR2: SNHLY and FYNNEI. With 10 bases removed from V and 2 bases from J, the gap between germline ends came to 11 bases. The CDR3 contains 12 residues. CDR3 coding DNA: TGTGCCACTCCCCAGGAGAACTATGGCTACACCTTC. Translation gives CATPQENYGYTF. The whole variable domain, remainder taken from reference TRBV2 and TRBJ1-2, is EPEVTQTPSHQVTQMGQEVILRCVPISNHLYFYWYRQILGQKVEFLVSFYNNEISEKSEIFDDQFSVERPDGSNFTLKIRSTKLEDSAMYFCATPQENYGYTFGSGTRLTVV.

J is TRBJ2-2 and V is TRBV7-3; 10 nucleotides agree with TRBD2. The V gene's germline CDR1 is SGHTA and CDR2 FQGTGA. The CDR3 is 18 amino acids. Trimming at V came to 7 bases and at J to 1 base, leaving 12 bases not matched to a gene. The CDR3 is CASTPGSIAGGNTGELFF. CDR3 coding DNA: TGTGCCAGCACCCCTGGTTCTATAGCGGGGGGGAACACCGGGGAGCTGTTTTTT.

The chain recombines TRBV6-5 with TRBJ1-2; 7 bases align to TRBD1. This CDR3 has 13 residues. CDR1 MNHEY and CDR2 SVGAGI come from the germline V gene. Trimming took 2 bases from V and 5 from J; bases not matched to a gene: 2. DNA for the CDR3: TGTGCCAGCAGTTACCAGGGGGGGTATGGCTACACCTTC. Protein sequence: CASSYQGGYGYTF.

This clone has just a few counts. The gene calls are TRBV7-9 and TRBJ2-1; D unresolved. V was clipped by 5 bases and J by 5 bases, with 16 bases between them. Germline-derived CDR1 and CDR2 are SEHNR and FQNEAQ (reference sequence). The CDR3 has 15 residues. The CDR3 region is CASSQSLTEHNEQFF. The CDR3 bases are TGTGCCAGCAGCCAATCCTTGACCGAGCACAATGAGCAGTTCTTC.

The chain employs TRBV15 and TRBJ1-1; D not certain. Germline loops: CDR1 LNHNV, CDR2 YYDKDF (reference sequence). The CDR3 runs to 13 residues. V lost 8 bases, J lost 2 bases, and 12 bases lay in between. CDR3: CATGGYGNTEAFF. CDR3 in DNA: TGTGCCACCGGAGGGTACGGCAACACTGAAGCTTTCTTT.

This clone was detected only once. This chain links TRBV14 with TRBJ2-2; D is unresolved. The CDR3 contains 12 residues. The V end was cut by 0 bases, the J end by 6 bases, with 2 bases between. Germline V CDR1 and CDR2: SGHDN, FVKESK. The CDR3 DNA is TGTGCCAGCAGCCAAGATCCCGGGGAGCTGTTTTTT. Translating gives CASSQDPGELFF.

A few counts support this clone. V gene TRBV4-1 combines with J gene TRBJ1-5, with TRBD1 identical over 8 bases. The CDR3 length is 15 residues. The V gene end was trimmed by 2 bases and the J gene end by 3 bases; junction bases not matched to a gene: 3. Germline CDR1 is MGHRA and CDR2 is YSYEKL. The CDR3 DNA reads TGCGCCAGCAGCCAAACACAGGGGGACAATCAGCCCCAGCATTTT. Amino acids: CASSQTQGDNQPQHF.

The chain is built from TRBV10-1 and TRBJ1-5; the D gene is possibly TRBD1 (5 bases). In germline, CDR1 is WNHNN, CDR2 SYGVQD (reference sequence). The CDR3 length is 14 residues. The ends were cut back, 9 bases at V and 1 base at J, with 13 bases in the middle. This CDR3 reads CARPRGRSNQPQHF. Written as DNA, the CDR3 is TGCGCCAGGCCACGGGGACGGAGCAATCAGCCCCAGCATTTT.

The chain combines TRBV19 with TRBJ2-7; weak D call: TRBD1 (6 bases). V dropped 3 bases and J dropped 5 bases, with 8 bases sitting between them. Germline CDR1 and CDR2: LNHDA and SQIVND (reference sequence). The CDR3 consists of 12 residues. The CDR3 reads CASSIHRDEQYF. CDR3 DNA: TGTGCCAGTAGTATTCACAGGGACGAGCAGTACTTC.

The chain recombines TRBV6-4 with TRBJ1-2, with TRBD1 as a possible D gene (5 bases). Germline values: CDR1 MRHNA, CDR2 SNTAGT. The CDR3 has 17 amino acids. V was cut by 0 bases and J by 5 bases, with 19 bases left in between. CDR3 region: CASSDSEIPGRGYGYTF. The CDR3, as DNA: TGTGCCAGCAGTGACTCCGAGATCCCGGGGCGAGGGTATGGCTACACCTTC.

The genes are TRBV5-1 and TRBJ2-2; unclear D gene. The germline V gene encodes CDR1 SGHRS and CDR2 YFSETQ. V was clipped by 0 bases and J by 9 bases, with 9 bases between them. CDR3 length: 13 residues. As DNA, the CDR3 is TGCGCCAGCAGCTTGGCCTCGGAACGGGAGCTGTTTTTT. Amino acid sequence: CASSLASERELFF.

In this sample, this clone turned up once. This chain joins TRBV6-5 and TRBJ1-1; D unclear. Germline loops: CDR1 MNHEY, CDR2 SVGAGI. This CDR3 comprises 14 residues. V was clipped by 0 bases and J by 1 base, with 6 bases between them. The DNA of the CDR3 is TGTGCCAGCAGTTACTCAGGGAGGAACACTGAAGCTTTCTTT. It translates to CASSYSGRNTEAFF.

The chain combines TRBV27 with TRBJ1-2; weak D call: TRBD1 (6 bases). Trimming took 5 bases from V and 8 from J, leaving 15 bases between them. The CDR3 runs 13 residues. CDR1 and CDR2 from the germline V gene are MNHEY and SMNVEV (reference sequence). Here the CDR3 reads CASSPWGAEGYTF. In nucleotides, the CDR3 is TGTGCCAGCAGTCCCTGGGGGGCGGAGGGCTACACCTTC.

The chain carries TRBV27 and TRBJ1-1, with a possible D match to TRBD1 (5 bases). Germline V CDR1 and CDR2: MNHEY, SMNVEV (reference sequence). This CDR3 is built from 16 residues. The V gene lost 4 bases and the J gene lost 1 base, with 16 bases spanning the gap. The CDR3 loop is CASSYSGRLANTEAFF. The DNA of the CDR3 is TGTGCCAGCAGTTACTCGGGACGGCTTGCGAACACTGAAGCTTTCTTT.

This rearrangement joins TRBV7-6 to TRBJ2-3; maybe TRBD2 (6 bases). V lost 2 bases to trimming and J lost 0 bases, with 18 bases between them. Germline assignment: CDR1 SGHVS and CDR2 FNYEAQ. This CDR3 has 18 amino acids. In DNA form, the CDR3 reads TGTGCCAGCAGCTTAAAACTAGCACCAGAGGGAAGCACAGATACGCAGTATTTT. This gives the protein CASSLKLAPEGSTDTQYF.

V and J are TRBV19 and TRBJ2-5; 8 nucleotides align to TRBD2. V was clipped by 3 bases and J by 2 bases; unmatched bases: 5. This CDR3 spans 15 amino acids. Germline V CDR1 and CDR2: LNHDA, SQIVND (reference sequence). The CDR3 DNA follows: TGTGCCAGTAGTATGTTTAGCGGGGAACAAGAGACCCAGTACTTC. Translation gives CASSMFSGEQETQYF.

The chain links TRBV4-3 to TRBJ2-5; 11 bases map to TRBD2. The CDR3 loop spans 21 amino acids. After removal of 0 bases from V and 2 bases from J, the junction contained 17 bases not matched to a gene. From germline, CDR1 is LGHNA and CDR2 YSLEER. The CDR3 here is CASSQDHPGRLAGWGQETQYF. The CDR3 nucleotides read TGCGCCAGCAGCCAAGATCATCCGGGGCGACTAGCGGGGTGGGGGCAAGAGACCCAGTACTTC.